This is a list of T cell receptor beta chains from one sample in a study of cytomegalovirus exposure and HLA in healthy donors. TCRdb's table, derived via immunoSEQ multiplex PCR, lists solely in-frame clones and lacks some. The sample carries 100,000 to 120,000 clones, under 80% recorded once. The source material was PBMCs. The receptors derive from a woman between 35 and 50 years old in good health and CMV-seropositive. Each CDR3 is given with its conserved first and last residue. The order of the fields is V gene, J gene, CDR3 protein.

v_gene: TRBV11-2; j_gene: TRBJ2-3; CDR3aa: CASSLGPARGLGADTQYF
v_gene: TRBV19; j_gene: TRBJ2-1; CDR3aa: CASSGRGLAGGDEQFF
v_gene: TRBV5-6; j_gene: TRBJ1-4; CDR3aa: CASSSRTDPTNEKLFF
v_gene: TRBV25-1; j_gene: TRBJ1-1; CDR3aa: CARTQGNTEAFF
v_gene: TRBV27; j_gene: TRBJ2-7; CDR3aa: CASSSGTGLYEQYF
v_gene: TRBV2; j_gene: TRBJ1-5; CDR3aa: CASSRRTGYSNQPQHF
v_gene: TRBV2; j_gene: TRBJ2-1; CDR3aa: CASSEWVGGGDEQFF
v_gene: TRBV5-1; j_gene: TRBJ1-1; CDR3aa: CASARGTEAFF
v_gene: TRBV4-3; j_gene: TRBJ1-5; CDR3aa: CASSQDSGGQPQHF
v_gene: TRBV27; j_gene: TRBJ2-1; CDR3aa: CASSWIILVPWDSEQFF
v_gene: TRBV6-1; j_gene: TRBJ2-3; CDR3aa: CASSPRTSGPQYF
v_gene: TRBV13; j_gene: TRBJ2-7; CDR3aa: CASSPQTGPYEQYF
v_gene: TRBV9; j_gene: TRBJ1-2; CDR3aa: CASSVVVGRTGTNYGYTF
v_gene: TRBV6-1; j_gene: -; CDR3aa: CASSEWDQAEIYEQYF
v_gene: TRBV29-1; j_gene: TRBJ1-4; CDR3aa: CSVQIPTADNEKLFF
v_gene: TRBV28; j_gene: TRBJ1-4; CDR3aa: CASSLYRHNEKLFF
v_gene: TRBV28; j_gene: TRBJ2-4; CDR3aa: CASRSRTGGISAAKNIQYF
v_gene: TRBV5-1; j_gene: TRBJ1-2; CDR3aa: CASSLVAGNYGYTF
v_gene: TRBV6-4; j_gene: TRBJ2-5; CDR3aa: CASIRLAVDQETQYF
v_gene: TRBV28; j_gene: TRBJ1-1; CDR3aa: CASSRMTGLNTEAFF
v_gene: TRBV6-5; j_gene: TRBJ2-7; CDR3aa: CASSYGQHYEQYF
v_gene: TRBV7-9; j_gene: TRBJ1-1; CDR3aa: CASSPKVGVDTEAFF
v_gene: TRBV4-2; j_gene: TRBJ2-5; CDR3aa: CASSHPQGRIETQYF
v_gene: TRBV15; j_gene: TRBJ2-7; CDR3aa: CATSRGRGTGTHEQYF
v_gene: TRBV10-3; j_gene: TRBJ2-7; CDR3aa: CAISESISFAGETYERYF